These 10 T cell receptor beta chains were sequenced from one sample in a study of cytomegalovirus exposure and HLA in healthy donors. The PCR made use of 60 Vbeta and 13 Jbeta primers. TCRdb's copy holds only in-frame clones and misses some; the assay was immunoSEQ multiplex PCR. In total, the table holds over 100,000 clones. The sequenced material came from PBMCs. These receptor sequences come from a man aged 30-40 years in good health and CMV-seronegative.

V is TRBV9 and J is TRBJ1-4; D possibly corresponds to TRBD1 (6 bases). Trimming took 3 bases from V and 3 from J, leaving 12 bases between them. This CDR3 contains 15 residues. The germline V gene has CDR1 SGDLS and CDR2 YYNGEE. For the CDR3, the DNA is TGTGCCAGCAGCGCACAGGGTACCTCTAATGAAAAACTGTTTTTT. Translated, it gives CASSAQGTSNEKLFF.

The chain links TRBV6-5 to TRBJ1-3, with TRBD1 matching over 7 bases. V dropped 6 bases and J dropped 5; count of bases not matched to a gene: 10. The CDR3 is 15 amino acids. The germline V gene encodes CDR1 MNHEY and CDR2 SVGAGI. The CDR3 spells CASSNRGGRRNTIYF. The CDR3, as DNA: TGTGCCAGCAGCAACAGGGGAGGCCGGCGAAACACCATATATTTT.

This chain links TRBV5-6 with TRBJ2-5; D remains unclear. CDR3 length equals 11 residues. CDR1 and CDR2 from the germline V gene are SGHDT and YYEEEE. V lost 4 bases and J 4 bases, leaving 5 bases between the germline ends. CDR3 region: CASSQSETQYF. For the CDR3, the DNA is TGTGCCAGCAGCCAGTCAGAGACCCAGTACTTC.

This chain joins TRBV7-9 and TRBJ1-2; D gene uncertain. V lost 7 bases and J lost 3, with 9 bases in between. The CDR3 is 12 residues long. Looked up from germline, CDR1 is SEHNR and CDR2 is FQNEAQ (reference sequence). CDR3 sequence: CASNPNDYGYTF. The CDR3, as DNA: TGTGCCAGCAACCCTAATGACTATGGCTACACCTTC.

The rearrangement uses TRBV6-6 and TRBJ1-4, with D unresolved. Germline values: CDR1 MNHNY, CDR2 SVGAGI (reference sequence). Trimming removed 5 bases from V and 3 bases from J, with 13 bases in between. The CDR3 sequence is 15 residues long. The CDR3 loop is CASSPDAAANEKLFF. Here the CDR3 DNA reads TGTGCCAGCAGTCCGGACGCAGCGGCTAATGAAAAACTGTTTTTT.

The chain employs TRBV29-1 and TRBJ2-3, with 9 bases that match TRBD1. Trimming at V came to 0 bases and at J to 5 bases, leaving 9 bases not matched to a gene. The CDR3 runs to 16 residues. Per the germline V gene, CDR1 is SQVTM and CDR2 is ANQGSEA. DNA of the CDR3: TGCAGCGTTGAAGACCCCGGGACAGGGATCAAAGATACGCAGTATTTT. Translated, it gives CSVEDPGTGIKDTQYF.

The gene calls are TRBV7-2 and TRBJ2-5; 10 nucleotides align to TRBD1. The tail of the sequence fits TRBJ2-7 better, so the J call may be wrong. Germline CDR1 and CDR2: SGHTA and FQGNSA. The CDR3 runs 16 residues. The CDR3 reads CASSLVGGTGDYEQYF. The CDR3 coding sequence is TGTGCCAGCAGCTTAGTAGGCGGGACAGGGGACTACGAGCAGTACTTC.

The chain carries TRBV2 and TRBJ1-2, with 8 nucleotides matching TRBD1. This CDR3 region has 12 residues. In germline, CDR1 is SNHLY, CDR2 FYNNEI. The ends lost 8 bases at V and 3 bases at J; junction bases unmatched: 2. The CDR3: CASGGQDYGYTF. CDR3 nucleotide sequence: TGTGCCAGCGGGGGACAGGACTATGGCTACACCTTC.

This chain uses TRBV5-6 with TRBJ2-5, with D possibly being TRBD2 (6 bases). The J call is uncertain, as TRBJ2-7 better fits the DNA end. Per the germline V gene, CDR1 is SGHDT and CDR2 is YYEEEE. The CDR3 is 13 amino acids. The CDR3 is CASSWDSTYEQYF. DNA for the CDR3: TGTGCCAGCAGCTGGGACTCTACCTACGAGCAGTACTTC.

The rearrangement links TRBV7-9 to TRBJ1-6; TRBD1 aligns across 10 bases. The germline V gene has CDR1 SEHNR and CDR2 FQNEAQ (reference sequence). This CDR3 contains 15 residues. Germline trimming cut 4 bases from V and 10 bases from J; bases unmatched to any gene: 7. CDR3 residues: CASSSQTGGRSPLHF. The CDR3 DNA reads as TGTGCCAGCAGCTCACAGACAGGGGGCCGATCACCCCTCCACTTT. Looking up the rest from reference TRBV7-9 and TRBJ1-6 gives the full variable domain: DTGVSQNPRHKITKRGQNVTFRCDPISEHNRLYWYRQTLGQGPEFLTYFQNEAQLEKSRLLSDRFSAERPKGSFSTLEIQRTEQGDSAMYLCASSSQTGGRSPLHFGNGTRLTVT.